This record covers a single T cell receptor (beta chain). Its specificity is unknown. This entry comes from a study of OX40 agonist ivuxolimab in advanced cancers. Regarding the study as a whole: Expanded clones tended on average to be more numerous among CD8+ T cells than CD4+.

Assay used: immunoSEQ multiplex PCR; TCRdb lists only in-frame clones, some missing. The table shows about 47,000 clones, with roughly 84% occurring only once. After removal of 1 base from V and 4 bases from J, the junction contained 4 bases not matched to a gene. The CDR3 loop spans 15 amino acids. Germline CDR1 MGHRA, CDR2 YSYEKL. Material: CD4+ or CD8+ T cells sorted from blood, obtained in a trial of the OX40 agonist ivuxolimab. This sequence originates from an adult with an advanced solid tumor such as melanoma, head and neck, liver or kidney cancer. V is TRBV4-1 and J is TRBJ1-5; 7 nucleotides match TRBD1. The CDR3: CASSQARDSNQPQHF. The CDR3 nucleotides are TGCGCCAGCAGCCAAGCCAGGGACAGTAATCAGCCCCAGCATTTT.